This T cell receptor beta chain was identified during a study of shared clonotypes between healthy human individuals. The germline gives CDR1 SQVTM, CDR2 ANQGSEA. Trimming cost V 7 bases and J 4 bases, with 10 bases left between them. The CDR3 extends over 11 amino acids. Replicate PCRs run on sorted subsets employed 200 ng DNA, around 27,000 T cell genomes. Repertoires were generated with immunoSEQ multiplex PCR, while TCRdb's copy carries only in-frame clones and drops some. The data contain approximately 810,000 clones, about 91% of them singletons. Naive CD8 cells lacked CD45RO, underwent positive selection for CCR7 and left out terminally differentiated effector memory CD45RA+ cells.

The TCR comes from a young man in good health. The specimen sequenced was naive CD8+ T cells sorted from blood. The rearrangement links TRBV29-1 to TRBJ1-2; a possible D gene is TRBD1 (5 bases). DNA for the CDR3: TGCAGCGGGGCAGGGACCTATGGCTACACCTTC. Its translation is CSGAGTYGYTF.